This is a list of T cell receptor beta chains from one sample in a study of blood T cell repertoires in COVID-19. Some clones are missing from TCRdb's copy, which holds only in-frame ones; the method was immunoSEQ multiplex PCR. The sample lists some 150,000 clones; 65% to 90% were seen once. Sequencing was done on a sample of peripheral blood. Receptors were obtained from a woman aged 45-60 years in a cohort sampled during active or convalescent COVID-19. Both conserved end residues are part of each CDR3. The order of the fields is J gene, D gene, clone size, V gene, CDR3 protein. D genes are given only for firm matches. Part of the rows lack a size; the others show once, few, many or a class for expanded clones.

J gene: TRBJ2-7
D gene: TRBD1
clone size: -
V gene: TRBV6-5
CDR3 protein: CASSPNDRGWVEQYF

J gene: TRBJ1-6
D gene: TRBD1
clone size: -
V gene: TRBV18
CDR3 protein: CASSVGQGRNSPLHF

J gene: TRBJ2-1
D gene: TRBD2
clone size: -
V gene: TRBV4-2
CDR3 protein: CASSRAGTSGTSSYNEQFF

J gene: TRBJ2-7
D gene: TRBD1
clone size: -
V gene: TRBV5-1
CDR3 protein: CASSQGQGAGYEQYF

J gene: TRBJ1-4
D gene: -
clone size: once
V gene: TRBV3-1/TRBV3-2
CDR3 protein: CASSPPGGEKLFF

J gene: TRBJ1-6
D gene: -
clone size: -
V gene: TRBV10-3
CDR3 protein: CAISGRANNSPLHF

J gene: TRBJ2-1
D gene: -
clone size: once
V gene: TRBV5-8
CDR3 protein: CASSLWSSRPNNEQFF

J gene: TRBJ2-5
D gene: -
clone size: -
V gene: TRBV7-9
CDR3 protein: CASSLDTQETQYF

J gene: TRBJ2-3
D gene: -
clone size: -
V gene: TRBV9
CDR3 protein: CASAGGAQAPDTQYF

J gene: TRBJ1-3
D gene: -
clone size: -
V gene: TRBV3-1/TRBV3-2
CDR3 protein: CASSQGSREGSSSGNTIYF

J gene: TRBJ2-7
D gene: -
clone size: -
V gene: TRBV21-1
CDR3 protein: CASSKLRDSSYEQYF

J gene: TRBJ1-5
D gene: -
clone size: -
V gene: TRBV6-5
CDR3 protein: CASTLQGFGQPQHF

J gene: TRBJ1-2
D gene: -
clone size: -
V gene: TRBV19
CDR3 protein: CASSSQGFYYGYTF

J gene: TRBJ1-1
D gene: -
clone size: -
V gene: TRBV19
CDR3 protein: CATTTVTEAFF